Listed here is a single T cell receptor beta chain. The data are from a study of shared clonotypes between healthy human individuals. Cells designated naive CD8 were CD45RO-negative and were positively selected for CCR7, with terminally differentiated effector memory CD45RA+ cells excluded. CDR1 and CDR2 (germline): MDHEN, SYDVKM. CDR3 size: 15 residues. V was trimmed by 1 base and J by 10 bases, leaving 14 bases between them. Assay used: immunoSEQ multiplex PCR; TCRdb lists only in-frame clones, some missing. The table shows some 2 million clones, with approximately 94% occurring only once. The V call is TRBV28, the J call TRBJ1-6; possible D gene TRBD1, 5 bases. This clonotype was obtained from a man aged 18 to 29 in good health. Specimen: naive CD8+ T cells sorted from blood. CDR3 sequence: CASSLFGQGGSPLHF. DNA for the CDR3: TGTGCCAGCAGTTTATTCGGGCAGGGTGGATCACCCCTCCACTTT.